The 9 T cell receptor beta chains below come from one sample, sequenced in a study of cytomegalovirus exposure and HLA in healthy donors. Researchers ran the PCR with 60 Vbeta and 13 Jbeta primers. Some clones are missing from TCRdb's copy, which holds only in-frame ones; the method was immunoSEQ multiplex PCR. The ten top clones account for 2% to 3%, within a sample of 55,000 to 85,000 clones. The material sequenced was PBMCs. These receptors were obtained from a female donor in good health and CMV-seropositive.

This chain joins TRBV7-2 and TRBJ1-1, with D tentatively TRBD1 (5 bases). Germline V gives CDR1 SGHTA, CDR2 FQGNSA. The CDR3 sequence is 13 residues long. The V gene lost 5 bases and the J gene lost 11 bases, with 18 bases spanning the gap. The CDR3 DNA reads as TGTGCCAGCAGCCCAGACCCCGGGGGGATTGCTTTCTTT. Amino acid sequence: CASSPDPGGIAFF.

The chain combines TRBV7-2 with TRBJ1-3; 12 nucleotides agree with TRBD1. Germline V gives CDR1 SGHTA, CDR2 FQGNSA. With V trimmed by 1 base and J by 1 base, 5 bases remained unmatched. The CDR3 sequence is 18 residues long. CDR3 DNA: TGTGCCAGCAGCTTAGGCTGGGACAGGGGGCGATCTGGAAACACCATATATTTT. It translates to CASSLGWDRGRSGNTIYF.

This chain connects TRBV30 to TRBJ1-1; 7 bases map to TRBD1. Germline V CDR1 and CDR2: GTSNPN, SVGIG (reference sequence). The J segment lost 4 bases and the V segment lost 2 bases, leaving 7 bases of the junction unmatched. CDR3 length equals 14 residues. The CDR3 bases are TGTGCCTGGAGTACCATGACAGGGAGCACTGAAGCTTTCTTT. Encoded protein: CAWSTMTGSTEAFF.

The chain has TRBV28 and TRBJ2-1, with a tentative D call TRBD2 (6 bases). Germline values: CDR1 MDHEN, CDR2 SYDVKM. V shed 6 bases and J shed 0 bases, with 9 bases lying between them. The CDR3 extends over 14 amino acids. CDR3 DNA: TGTGCCAGCAGCCTTAGCGGCTCCTACAATGAGCAGTTCTTC. This translates into CASSLSGSYNEQFF.

This chain uses TRBV28 with TRBJ1-5; a weak D match, TRBD1 (6 bases). Germline V gives CDR1 MDHEN, CDR2 SYDVKM. CDR3 length: 14 amino acids. V shed 5 bases and J shed 5 bases, with 13 bases lying between them. CDR3 sequence: CASSATGKYQPQHF. CDR3 DNA sequence: TGTGCCAGCAGTGCGACAGGTAAATATCAGCCCCAGCATTTT. The variable domain in full, with the rest retrieved from reference TRBV28 and TRBJ1-5, is DVKVTQSSRYLVKRTGEKVFLECVQDMDHENMFWYRQDPGLGLRLIYFSYDVKMKEKGDIPEGYSVSREKKERFSLILESASTNQTSMYLCASSATGKYQPQHFGDGTRLSIL.

CDR3 protein: CASSHHRNLYNEQFF. The CDR3, as DNA: TGTGCCAGCAGCCACCACAGGAACCTCTACAATGAGCAGTTCTTC. The J gene is TRBJ2-1, the V gene TRBV14; a weak D match, TRBD1 (5 bases). The CDR3 covers 15 residues. CDR1 SGHDN and CDR2 FVKESK come from the germline V gene. V was cut by 3 bases and J by 3 bases, with 12 bases left in between. The full variable domain, its missing parts supplied by reference TRBV14 and TRBJ2-1, is EAGVTQFPSHSVIEKGQTVTLRCDPISGHDNLYWYRRVMGKEIKFLLHFVKESKQDESGMPNNRFLAERTGGTYSTLKVQPAELEDSGVYFCASSHHRNLYNEQFFGPGTRLTVL.

Points on this clone: A read error may account for a junction end that differs from germline. CDR3 nucleotides: TGTGCCAGCAGCCACATCGGGCGGGGGGACTACCAAGAGAACCAGTACTTC. It is translated as CASSHIGRGDYQENQYF. The chain is built from TRBV28 and TRBJ2-5; 8 bases fit TRBD2. Germline CDR1 is MDHEN and CDR2 is SYDVKM. This CDR3 spans 17 amino acids.

J is TRBJ1-5 and V is TRBV19; 8 positions match TRBD1. CDR1 and CDR2 from the germline V gene are LNHDA and SQIVND (reference sequence). This CDR3 contains 15 residues. J gave up 7 bases and V 4 bases, and 9 bases lay outside the gene matches. The CDR3 nucleotides read TGTGCCAGTAGTACTCTAAGACAGGGGACCCAGCCCCAGCATTTT. Amino acids: CASSTLRQGTQPQHF.

The chain recombines TRBV5-1 with TRBJ2-5; 15 bases map to TRBD2. The CDR3 spans 19 residues. J lost 1 base, V lost 3 bases, and 10 bases had no gene match. Germline assignment: CDR1 SGHRS and CDR2 YFSETQ. The CDR3 coding sequence is TGCGCCAGCAGCTGGGAAAGGGGGACTAGCGGGGGGACCCAAGAGACCCAGTACTTC. The encoded protein is CASSWERGTSGGTQETQYF.